The T cell receptor beta chain described here comes from a study of T cells in Graves' hyperthyroidism and ophthalmopathy. Study context: Initial diagnosis, before any treatment, was when peripheral blood was collected. Whole-study results and caveats: Prediction of ophthalmopathy progression came a median around 6.1 months pre-onset.

The germline V gene has CDR1 GTSNPN and CDR2 SVGIG (reference sequence). This CDR3 is built from 13 residues. V was trimmed by 0 bases and J by 1 base, leaving 3 bases between them. This clonotype was found many times. Its antigen is not known. There were TCR beta CDR3 regions amplified from RNA transcripts. First-round RT-PCR with HTBI primers amplified the TCR CDR3 region. Using its own MiXCR run on the multiplex PCR reads, TCRdb lists one record per CDR3 protein. The sample includes around 250,000 distinct CDR3 sequences, approximately 15% seen only once; the top ten take about 14%. The specimen sequenced was blood. The TCR was taken from a woman between 40 and 55 years old with Graves' hyperthyroidism that later progressed to Graves' ophthalmopathy. The rearrangement links TRBV30 to TRBJ2-2; D remains unclear. The CDR3 sequence: CAWSVMNTGELFF. DNA of the CDR3: TGTGCCTGGAGTGTTATGAACACCGGGGAGCTGTTTTTT.